The clone carrying this T cell receptor beta chain has more than one count but fewer than ten. Its antigen is currently unknown. Sequenced with the Oncomine TCR Beta short-read assay was DNA taken from cultured CD4+ T cells. TCRdb re-analysed the PCR reads in MiXCR, keeping a single row per CDR3 protein. In the table there are some 21,000 distinct CDR3 sequences, 46% of which are singletons. Trimming left V 2 bases short and J 6 bases short, with 26 bases between. This CDR3 comprises 18 residues. Germline V gives CDR1 SGHTA, CDR2 FQGNSA. This record comes from a study of vaccination and CD4 T cells after COVID-19. About the research overall: Sampling that followed vaccination took place a median roughly 69 days after dose two, within a range of 14 to 241. Findings of the study overall: Analysis covered relatively few convalescent patients and lacked any early post-infection timepoints.

Time point noted: late sampling 161 to 241 days after vaccination in three convalescent patients. Treatment given: roughly 11-day PBMC culture with coronavirus spike peptide pools or control peptides (ViraFEST assay). The receptor was isolated from a human donor who had recovered from COVID-19. The V and J genes are TRBV7-2 and TRBJ2-7; maybe TRBD1 (5 bases). The specimen was CD4+ T cells from blood, cultured in vitro, collected about 7 months after SARS-CoV-2 vaccination. The CDR3, as DNA: TGTGCCAGCAGCTTAAGTGTTTTCAGGGCTGCCCCCCCTATCGAGCAGTACTTC. Encoded protein: CASSLSVFRAAPPIEQYF.